This T cell receptor (beta chain) emerged from a study of blood T cell repertoires in COVID-19. Sequencing used immunoSEQ multiplex PCR; TCRdb keeps in-frame clones, though not all of them. The sample lists more than 150,000 clones; 94% were seen once. The CDR3 loop spans 15 amino acids. V gave up 0 bases and J gave up 10 bases; unmatched junction bases: 10. Germline loops: CDR1 LGHNA, CDR2 YNFKEQ. The receptor was derived from a man under 40 with COVID-19, enrolled during active disease. Sequencing used peripheral blood. V and J are TRBV4-2 and TRBJ1-2; 8 nucleotides match TRBD1. The CDR3 nucleotides read TGTGCCAGCAGCCAAGAGATCAGGGGGCATTCGTACTACACCTTC. Translated: CASSQEIRGHSYYTF.